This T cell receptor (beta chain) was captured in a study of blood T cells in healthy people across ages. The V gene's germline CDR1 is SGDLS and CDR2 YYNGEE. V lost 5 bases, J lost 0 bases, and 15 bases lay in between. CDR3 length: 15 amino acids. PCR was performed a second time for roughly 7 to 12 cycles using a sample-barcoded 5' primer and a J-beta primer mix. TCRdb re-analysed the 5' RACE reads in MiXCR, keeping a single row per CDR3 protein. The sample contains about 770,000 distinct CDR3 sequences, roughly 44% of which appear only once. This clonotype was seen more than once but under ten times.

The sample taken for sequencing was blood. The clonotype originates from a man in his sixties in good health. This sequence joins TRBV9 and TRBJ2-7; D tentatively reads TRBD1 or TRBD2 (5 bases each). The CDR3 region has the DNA TGTGCCAGCAGTGCCCACCCGGGGCTCTCCTACGAGCAGTACTTC. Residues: CASSAHPGLSYEQYF.